Listed below are T cell receptor beta chains from one sample, sequenced in a study of T cells after somatic rescue of genetic block. This table comes from immunoSEQ multiplex PCR, and its TCRdb copy is limited to in-frame clones, with some not included. The data hold more than 13,000 clones, with approximately 70% observed a single time. The specimen sequenced was peripheral blood mononuclear cells (PBMCs). These receptors were collected from a boy aged 5-17 years. CDR3s include the opening cysteine and the closing phenylalanine or tryptophan. A D gene is named only where the DNA matches it firmly. Some rows mark clone size as missing; the rest say once, few, many or name a class of expanded clone.

clone size,J gene,V gene,D gene,CDR3 protein,CDR3 DNA
once,TRBJ2-2,TRBV11-3,NA,CASSLESGELFF,TGTGCCAGCAGCTTAGAGTCCGGGGAGCTGTTTTTT
NA,TRBJ1-1,TRBV5-4,TRBD1,CASNLGQVNTEAFF,TGTGCCAGCAACTTGGGACAGGTGAACACTGAAGCTTTCTTT
NA,TRBJ1-1,TRBV19,NA,CASMGRNTEAFF,TGTGCCAGTATGGGGAGGAACACTGAAGCTTTCTTT
NA,TRBJ2-6,TRBV6-5,NA,CASSYSPTANVLTF,TGTGCCAGCAGTTACTCCCCGACGGCCAACGTCCTGACTTTC
NA,TRBJ2-3,TRBV15,NA,CATSRGRELTDTQYF,TGTGCCACCAGCAGAGGAAGGGAGCTCACAGATACGCAGTATTTT
NA,TRBJ2-4,TRBV6-1,TRBD2,CASSEGTSSIYGKNIQYF,TGTGCCAGCAGTGAAGGGACTAGTAGTATTTATGGCAAAAACATTCAGTACTTC
NA,TRBJ1-1,TRBV2,NA,CASSVGIPNTEAFF,TGTGCCAGCAGTGTGGGCATACCTAACACTGAAGCTTTCTTT
few,TRBJ2-5,TRBV5-1,TRBD1,CASSSGTGDPRLAQETQYF,TGCGCCAGCAGTTCCGGGACAGGGGATCCGAGACTAGCTCAAGAGACCCAGTACTTC
NA,TRBJ2-1,TRBV6-5,NA,CASSYGYPHNEQFF,TGTGCCAGCAGTTACGGCTACCCCCACAATGAGCAGTTCTTC
NA,TRBJ2-1,TRBV30,TRBD2,CAWTMTSGRVAEQFF,TGTGCCTGGACCATGACTAGCGGGAGGGTAGCTGAGCAGTTCTTC
NA,TRBJ2-7,TRBV21-1,NA,CASSSRVAGVLLREQYF,TGTGCCAGCAGCTCCCGGGTAGCGGGAGTATTACTCCGCGAGCAGTACTTC
NA,TRBJ2-7,TRBV2,TRBD1,CASRIGGTASYEQYF,TGTGCCAGCAGGATAGGTGGGACAGCCTCCTACGAGCAGTACTTC
few,TRBJ1-2,TRBV30,NA,CAWSARGLTSGYGYTF,TGTGCCTGGAGTGCCCGGGGCCTAACGTCGGGCTATGGCTACACCTTC
NA,TRBJ1-5,TRBV6-4,NA,CACILQGNQPQHF,TGTGCCTGCATCCTCCAGGGGAATCAGCCCCAGCATTTT
NA,TRBJ2-7,TRBV4-1,TRBD2,CASSQGLAGAYSYEQYF,TGCGCCAGCAGCCAGGGACTAGCGGGGGCCTACTCCTACGAGCAGTACTTC
NA,TRBJ2-7,TRBV28,TRBD2,CASGGAGLARTYEQYF,TGTGCCAGCGGGGGAGCTGGACTAGCGAGGACCTACGAGCAGTACTTC
NA,TRBJ1-3,TRBV5-6,TRBD1,CASSRDRVDEDTIYF,TGTGCCAGCAGCCGGGACAGGGTAGATGAAGACACCATATATTTT
NA,TRBJ2-2,TRBV7-9,TRBD1,CASSQFRDRLKNGELFF,TGTGCCAGCAGCCAATTCCGGGACAGGCTAAAAAACGGGGAGCTGTTTTTT
NA,TRBJ1-5,TRBV7-9,NA,CASSLGGFHQPQHF,TGTGCCAGCAGCTTAGGAGGGTTTCATCAGCCCCAGCATTTT
few,TRBJ1-6,TRBV27,NA,CASSLSIRTGVNSPLHF,TGTGCCAGCAGTTTATCGATAAGGACCGGCGTGAATTCACCCCTCCACTTT
NA,TRBJ2-3,TRBV13,TRBD2,CASSLPGLAGGSTDTQYF,TGTGCCAGCAGCTTACCGGGACTAGCGGGGGGGAGCACAGATACGCAGTATTTT
NA,TRBJ1-2,TRBV27,NA,CASSSPEFAGYTF,TGTGCCAGCAGTTCTCCCGAGTTTGCCGGCTACACCTTC
NA,TRBJ2-7,TRBV5-3,NA,CARSLAIAGIYEQYF,TGTGCCAGAAGCTTGGCTATCGCAGGAATCTACGAGCAGTACTTC
NA,TRBJ2-5,TRBV9,TRBD2,CASSSGLAGGETQYF,TGTGCCAGCAGCTCGGGACTAGCGGGAGGTGAGACCCAGTACTTC
NA,TRBJ2-2,TRBV5-4,NA,CASSSLVLAGELFF,TGTGCCAGCAGCTCCTTAGTTCTCGCCGGGGAGCTGTTTTTT
once,TRBJ1-3,TRBV4-1,TRBD1,CASSQDWDRGSGNTIYF,TGCGCCAGCAGCCAAGATTGGGACAGGGGCTCTGGAAACACCATATATTTT
NA,TRBJ2-1,TRBV7-8,NA,CASSLGNGAYNEQFF,TGTGCCAGCAGCTTAGGGAATGGGGCTTACAATGAGCAGTTCTTC
NA,TRBJ2-5,TRBV30,NA,CAWSPQGQETQYF,TGTGCCTGGAGCCCCCAGGGCCAAGAGACCCAGTACTTC
NA,TRBJ1-6,TRBV6-6,NA,CASSYLDSNSPLHF,TGTGCCAGCAGTTACTTAGACAGTAATTCACCCCTCCACTTT
NA,TRBJ1-4,TRBV7-6,NA,CATSRGINEKLFF,TGTGCCACCAGCAGGGGTATTAATGAAAAACTGTTTTTT
NA,TRBJ2-5,TRBV7-2,TRBD2,CASSLRTSGKETQYF,TGTGCCAGCAGCCTACGAACTAGCGGGAAAGAGACCCAGTACTTC
NA,TRBJ2-3,TRBV27,TRBD2,CASSFIGRAFADTQYF,TGTGCCAGCAGTTTCATCGGGAGGGCTTTTGCAGATACGCAGTATTTT
NA,TRBJ2-5,TRBV29-1,NA,CSGTGQETQYF,TGCAGCGGTACAGGGCAAGAGACCCAGTACTTC
NA,TRBJ2-5,TRBV15,NA,CATSRDGETQYF,TGTGCCACCAGCAGAGACGGTGAGACCCAGTACTTC
NA,TRBJ2-7,TRBV15,NA,CATSRRTTSYEQYF,TGTGCCACCAGCAGGCGGACAACCTCCTACGAGCAGTACTTC
few,TRBJ1-1,TRBV10-3,NA,CAINGGTEAFF,TGTGCCATCAACGGGGGCACTGAAGCTTTCTTT
NA,TRBJ1-5,TRBV5-8,NA,CASSRRQALSNQPQHF,TGTGCCAGCAGCCGTAGACAAGCCCTAAGCAATCAGCCCCAGCATTTT
NA,TRBJ2-7,TRBV5-1,NA,CASSLRGAPYEQYF,TGCGCCAGCAGCTTGAGGGGGGCCCCCTACGAGCAGTACTTC
medium-sized,TRBJ1-4,TRBV7-9,NA,CASSLQGPKSNEKLFF,TGTGCCAGCAGCTTACAGGGTCCTAAGTCTAATGAAAAACTGTTTTTT
few,TRBJ2-1,TRBV30,TRBD1,CAWSFLWGQSSYNEQFF,TGTGCCTGGAGTTTTCTCTGGGGACAGAGCTCCTACAATGAGCAGTTCTTC
NA,TRBJ1-6,TRBV7-8,TRBD1,CASSQDRGWDSPLHF,TGTGCCAGCAGCCAAGACAGGGGGTGGGATTCACCCCTCCACTTT
NA,TRBJ2-7,TRBV28,TRBD1,CASRIGGTASYEQYF,TGTGCCAGCAGGATAGGTGGGACAGCCTCCTACGAGCAGTACTTC
NA,TRBJ1-2,TRBV19,TRBD1,CASSIPPKQGGNGYTF,TGTGCCAGTAGTATACCCCCAAAACAGGGGGGGAATGGCTACACCTTC
NA,TRBJ1-3,TRBV19,NA,CASGSHGNTIYF,TGTGCCAGTGGCTCCCACGGGAACACCATATATTTT
NA,TRBJ2-3,TRBV15,NA,CATSGPGTNPRTQYF,TGTGCCACCAGCGGTCCCGGGACAAATCCTCGTACGCAGTATTTT
few,TRBJ2-7,TRBV28,TRBD1,CASSSTGDYEQYF,TGTGCCAGCAGTTCCACAGGGGACTACGAGCAGTACTTC
NA,TRBJ2-3,TRBV7-2,NA,CASSLAGSTDTQYF,TGTGCCAGCAGCTTAGCAGGGAGCACAGATACGCAGTATTTT
few,TRBJ2-5,TRBV30,NA,CAWSEGETQYF,TGTGCCTGGAGTGAAGGGGAGACCCAGTACTTC
NA,TRBJ1-4,TRBV2,NA,CASSEPYTSSKKLFF,TGTGCCAGCAGTGAACCATACACGTCAAGTAAAAAACTGTTTTTT
NA,TRBJ2-2,TRBV7-9,TRBD1,CASSLGTGVTGELFF,TGTGCCAGCAGCTTAGGGACAGGGGTCACCGGGGAGCTGTTTTTT
NA,TRBJ1-2,TRBV5-1,TRBD1,CASSPTGDYGYTF,TGCGCCAGCAGCCCGACAGGGGACTATGGCTACACCTTC
NA,TRBJ2-7,TRBV6-5,TRBD2,CASSPVGTKTYEQYF,TGTGCCAGCAGCCCCGTGGGGACTAAAACCTACGAGCAGTACTTC
NA,TRBJ2-5,TRBV6-1,TRBD2,CASSEREGGETQYF,TGTGCCAGCAGTGAACGGGAGGGAGGAGAGACCCAGTACTTC
NA,TRBJ1-1,TRBV6-4,NA,CARAGAFF,TGTGCCCGAGCAGGGGCTTTCTTT
few,TRBJ1-2,TRBV7-9,NA,CASSLERARILQGYTF,TGTGCCAGCAGCTTAGAGAGGGCGCGGATCCTCCAGGGCTACACCTTC